This T cell receptor beta chain was sequenced in a study of read filtering for tumor transcriptome and immune sequencing. The wider study: Among patients, 17 to 20 were male and about 15 female, aged roughly 40 to 90 (mean about 72).

From approximately 400 ng of RNA, a library with molecular barcoded alpha/delta and beta/gamma adaptors was made. Each CDR3 protein is one row after TCRdb ran MiXCR on the reads. The table records about 39,000 distinct CDR3 sequences, over 11% of them present only once. Overall study findings and caveats: In IR-seq, single-read clonotypes were around 80% of clonotypes but approximately 3.5% of reads. IR-seq and RNA-seq agreed better without single-read clonotypes.

This clonotype has a count of ten or more. As yet, its antigen is unknown. Trimming took 8 bases from V and 4 from J, leaving 9 bases between them. CDR3 size: 12 residues. Germline values: CDR1 SEHNR, CDR2 FQNEAQ (reference sequence). Sequencing was done on a sample of a population of CD138-negative cells sorted from bone marrow. This chain connects TRBV7-9 to TRBJ1-5; D might be TRBD1 (6 bases). The source of this sequence is a donor at least 40 years old with multiple myeloma. For the CDR3, the DNA is TGTGCCAGCGCCGGACAGAATCAGCCCCAGCATTTT. The encoded protein is CASAGQNQPQHF.